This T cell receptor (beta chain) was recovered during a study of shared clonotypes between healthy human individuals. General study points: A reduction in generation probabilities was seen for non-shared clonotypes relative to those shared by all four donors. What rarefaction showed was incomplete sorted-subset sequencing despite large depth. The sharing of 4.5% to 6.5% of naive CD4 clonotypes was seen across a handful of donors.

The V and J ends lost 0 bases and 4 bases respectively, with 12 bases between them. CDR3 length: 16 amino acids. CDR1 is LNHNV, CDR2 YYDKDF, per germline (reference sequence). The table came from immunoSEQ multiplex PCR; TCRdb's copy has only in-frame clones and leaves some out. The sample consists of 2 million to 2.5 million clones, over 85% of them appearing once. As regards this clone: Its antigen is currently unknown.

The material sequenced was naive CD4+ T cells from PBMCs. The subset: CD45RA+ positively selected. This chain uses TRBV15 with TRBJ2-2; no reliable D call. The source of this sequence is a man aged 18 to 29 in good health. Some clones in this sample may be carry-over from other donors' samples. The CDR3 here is CATSREGLTGTGELFF. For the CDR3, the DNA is TGTGCCACCAGCAGAGAGGGTCTTACGGGCACCGGGGAGCTGTTTTTT.